This is a list of T cell receptor beta chains from one sample in a study of cytomegalovirus exposure and HLA in healthy donors. The assay was immunoSEQ multiplex PCR, and TCRdb's table has in-frame clones only and misses some. The sample includes over 130,000 clones, around 82% of them seen just once. The sample was PBMCs. These receptors all come from a woman between 40 and 55 years old in good health and CMV-seropositive. Each CDR3 is given with its conserved first and last residue. The D gene is left open where the match is weak. The listing skips clone size in some rows; elsewhere it reads once, few, many or a size class.

cdr3_aa cdr3_nt j_call clone_size v_call d_call
CASGLVREQYF TGTGCTAGTGGTTTGGTCCGCGAGCAGTACTTC TRBJ2-7 NA TRBV12-5 NA
CASSIAYTGELFF TGTGCCAGTAGTATAGCATACACCGGGGAGCTGTTTTTT TRBJ2-2 NA TRBV19 NA
CASRGMGGGGETQYF TGTGCCAGCAGAGGTATGGGTGGAGGCGGGGAGACCCAGTACTTC TRBJ2-5 NA TRBV2 NA
CASSDPGLAGNNEQFF TGCGCCAGCAGTGATCCGGGACTAGCGGGAAACAATGAGCAGTTCTTC TRBJ2-1 NA TRBV10-1 TRBD2
CASSTTGGNTIYF TGTGCCAGCAGCACAACAGGAGGAAACACCATATATTTT TRBJ1-3 NA TRBV9 NA
CASSPGWAPDQPQHF TGTGCCAGCAGCCCCGGCTGGGCCCCGGATCAGCCCCAGCATTTT TRBJ1-5 NA TRBV7-2 NA
CASSFSGEQFF TGTGCCAGCAGTTTTAGCGGTGAGCAGTTCTTC TRBJ2-1 NA TRBV6-6 NA
CASSSWTGANEQFF TGTGCCAGCAGTTCTTGGACAGGGGCAAATGAGCAGTTCTTC TRBJ2-1 few TRBV7-8 TRBD1
CASSSSGTGGLNTEAFF TGTGCCAGCAGCTCCTCCGGGACAGGGGGGTTGAACACTGAAGCTTTCTTT TRBJ1-1 NA TRBV7-8 TRBD1
CASSPAGGVYNEQFF TGTGCCAGCAGCCCTGCTGGGGGCGTCTACAATGAGCAGTTCTTC TRBJ2-1 once TRBV11-2 NA
CASRTGGLQETQYF TGTGCCAGCAGAACAGGGGGGCTACAAGAGACCCAGTACTTC TRBJ2-5 NA TRBV6-1 TRBD1
CASSRTGGLRSPLHF TGTGCCAGCAGTCGCACGGGGGGACTTCGATCACCCCTCCACTTT TRBJ1-6 NA TRBV27 NA
CASSQHGAYEQYF TGTGCCAGCAGTCAGCACGGGGCCTACGAGCAGTACTTC TRBJ2-7 NA TRBV6-6 NA
CSVGGGDYGYTF TGCAGCGTTGGAGGGGGGGACTATGGCTACACCTTC TRBJ1-2 NA TRBV29-1 NA
CASSFSKTLNTEAFF TGTGCCAGCAGCTTTAGCAAGACCCTGAACACTGAAGCTTTCTTT TRBJ1-1 NA TRBV11-2 NA
CASSYSEGEKLFF TGTGCCAGCAGTTACTCGGAGGGTGAAAAACTGTTTTTT TRBJ1-4 NA TRBV6-5 NA
CASSLVESYGYTF TGTGCCAGCAGCTTAGTAGAGAGCTATGGCTACACCTTC TRBJ1-2 NA TRBV7-9 NA
CASSPAGGQRYYEQYF TGTGCCAGCTCCCCAGCGGGGGGACAGCGGTACTACGAGCAGTACTTC TRBJ2-7 NA TRBV18 TRBD2
CASSKLAGAYEQYF TGTGCCAGCAGCAAACTGGCCGGAGCCTACGAGCAGTACTTC TRBJ2-7 few TRBV6-5 NA
CASSPRDRGAHEQYF TGTGCCAGCAGCCCCCGGGACAGGGGTGCCCACGAGCAGTACTTC TRBJ2-7 NA TRBV4-2 TRBD1
CASSLSASGRAYEQYF TGTGCCAGCAGTTTATCGGCTAGCGGGAGGGCCTACGAGCAGTACTTC TRBJ2-7 once TRBV27 TRBD2
CASSLDGPGTIPSEQYF TGTGCCAGCAGCTTGGATGGCCCCGGGACTATTCCTTCCGAGCAGTACTTC TRBJ2-7 once TRBV5-4 TRBD2
CASSFIGQGAGTQYF TGTGCCAGCAGCTTCATAGGGCAGGGGGCGGGGACCCAGTACTTC TRBJ2-5 once TRBV7-2 TRBD1
CASSSTGITQETQYF TGCGCCAGCAGCTCGACAGGGATAACTCAAGAGACCCAGTACTTC TRBJ2-5 NA TRBV5-1 TRBD1